This is a list of T cell receptor beta chains from one sample in a study of T cells in Graves' hyperthyroidism and ophthalmopathy. TCRdb reprocessed the multiplex PCR reads with MiXCR, giving one entry per CDR3 protein. The table includes about 500,000 distinct CDR3 sequences, around 14% detected once. What was sequenced was blood. The receptors stem from a woman aged 18-29 years with Graves' hyperthyroidism. Each CDR3 is given with its conserved first and last residue.

v_call: TRBV27; cdr3_aa: CASSSPGTSGRVEQFF
v_call: TRBV12-3/TRBV12-4; cdr3_aa: CASSLMGGASTDTQYF
v_call: TRBV7-2; cdr3_aa: CASSREGRYEQYF
v_call: TRBV27; cdr3_aa: CASSSWTSLVDEQFF
v_call: TRBV19; cdr3_aa: CASSIGRGMNTEAFF
v_call: TRBV18; cdr3_aa: CASSPFRGRATNEKLFF
v_call: TRBV7-9; cdr3_aa: CASSSGGTSGAPYQETQYF
v_call: TRBV28; cdr3_aa: CASSQRAGANQETQYF
v_call: TRBV30; cdr3_aa: CAWSGHRGSEAFF
v_call: TRBV30; cdr3_aa: CAWSLGPGRHGYTF
v_call: TRBV11-2; cdr3_aa: CASTPQEGLGKTQYF
v_call: TRBV25-1; cdr3_aa: CASSEYVEQYF
v_call: TRBV5-1; cdr3_aa: CASSLEADLSYNEQFF
v_call: TRBV27; cdr3_aa: CASSSNPSTDTQYF
v_call: TRBV7-2; cdr3_aa: CASSSRDSSYGYTF
v_call: TRBV14; cdr3_aa: CASSGDRGNLEAFF
v_call: TRBV7-8; cdr3_aa: CASSLPGQGTYNEQFF
v_call: TRBV12-3/TRBV12-4; cdr3_aa: CASSPLMDRAKNIQYF
v_call: TRBV20-1; cdr3_aa: CSARVQQGPSNYGYTF
v_call: TRBV12-3/TRBV12-4; cdr3_aa: CASSEMRMSSYNEQFF
v_call: TRBV13; cdr3_aa: CASSLLERQDYEQYF
v_call: TRBV18; cdr3_aa: CASSPLRDSQETQYF
v_call: TRBV11-2; cdr3_aa: CASSLGGRESYNEQFF
v_call: TRBV29-1; cdr3_aa: CSVRQGLTYEQYF
v_call: TRBV11-3; cdr3_aa: CASSLETSGGIQYF
v_call: TRBV29-1; cdr3_aa: CSVSGVPTYNEQFF
v_call: TRBV12-3/TRBV12-4; cdr3_aa: CASLVAVYNEQFF
v_call: TRBV2; cdr3_aa: CASSEFSGDSQLDTQYF
v_call: TRBV18; cdr3_aa: CASSPLSATGNTIYF
v_call: TRBV19; cdr3_aa: CASSTSGTTEAFF
v_call: TRBV11-1; cdr3_aa: CASSLGTSFGEQYF
v_call: TRBV12-3/TRBV12-4; cdr3_aa: CASTSGLRGGYQETQYF
v_call: TRBV11-3; cdr3_aa: CASSFDGGETQYF
v_call: TRBV6-5; cdr3_aa: CASSYRAGRTYEQYF
v_call: TRBV24-1; cdr3_aa: CATRDDFTDTQYF
v_call: TRBV6-1; cdr3_aa: CASSGTGVQPQHF
v_call: TRBV6-1; cdr3_aa: CASSYGGTPGELFF
v_call: TRBV13; cdr3_aa: CASSLEGAGGNTIYF
v_call: TRBV5-1; cdr3_aa: CASSAGASGSSTDTQYF
v_call: TRBV6-5; cdr3_aa: CASSYSIGTGNTIYF
v_call: TRBV6-1; cdr3_aa: CASSFRTSNYEQYF
v_call: TRBV29-1; cdr3_aa: CSGVVDAYGYTF
v_call: TRBV7-8; cdr3_aa: CASTTQQGRNEQFF
v_call: TRBV5-1; cdr3_aa: CASSFRTGLGYTF
v_call: TRBV24-1; cdr3_aa: CATSDPGTGSYNEQFF
v_call: TRBV7-3; cdr3_aa: CASSPGRDYQFF
v_call: TRBV5-1; cdr3_aa: CASSLGTGGFGDNQPQHF
v_call: TRBV9; cdr3_aa: CASSGGTIRYNEQFF
v_call: TRBV6-1; cdr3_aa: CASSEAMDGGNEQFF
v_call: TRBV24-1; cdr3_aa: CATSDPGGTEPQHF
v_call: TRBV9; cdr3_aa: CASSVRQGAGEAFF
v_call: TRBV5-1; cdr3_aa: CASSSGQGGHNEQFF
v_call: TRBV2; cdr3_aa: CASRRSGSGETQYF